This is a list of T cell receptor beta chains from one sample in a study of CD8 T cells in Susac syndrome. From the immunoSEQ multiplex PCR reads, TCRdb called clonotypes with MiXCR, one entry per CDR3 protein. The table records 150,000 to 200,000 distinct CDR3 sequences, approximately 96% of them present only once. The sequenced sample consisted of CD4+ T cells from PBMCs. Every receptor here comes from a human donor with multiple sclerosis. Both conserved end residues are part of each CDR3. D genes are given only for firm matches. Not all rows give a size; the values are once, few, many and, for expanded clones, a class.

clone size: once; V gene: TRBV28; J gene: TRBJ1-1; D gene: .; CDR3 length: 12; CDR3 protein: CASSPTWDEAFF; CDR3 DNA: TGTGCCAGCAGCCCCACTTGGGATGAAGCTTTCTTT
clone size: .; V gene: TRBV9; J gene: TRBJ1-1; D gene: .; CDR3 length: 14; CDR3 protein: CASSKQALTTEAFF; CDR3 DNA: TGTGCCAGCAGCAAACAGGCATTAACGACTGAAGCTTTCTTT
clone size: .; V gene: TRBV5-4; J gene: TRBJ2-1; D gene: TRBD1; CDR3 length: 14; CDR3 protein: CASSPGTGGGEQFF; CDR3 DNA: TGTGCCAGCAGCCCCGGGACAGGGGGCGGTGAGCAGTTCTTC
clone size: .; V gene: TRBV20-1; J gene: TRBJ2-1; D gene: .; CDR3 length: 12; CDR3 protein: CSAQDGYNEQFF; CDR3 DNA: TGCAGTGCTCAGGACGGTTACAATGAGCAGTTCTTC
clone size: once; V gene: TRBV20-1; J gene: TRBJ2-3; D gene: TRBD1; CDR3 length: 15; CDR3 protein: CSARSRGRDVRTQYF; CDR3 DNA: TGCAGTGCTAGGTCCAGGGGGCGAGATGTGAGGACGCAGTATTTT
clone size: once; V gene: TRBV7-8; J gene: TRBJ2-6; D gene: TRBD1; CDR3 length: 14; CDR3 protein: CASSLEDRGFVLTF; CDR3 DNA: TGTGCCAGCAGCTTAGAGGACAGGGGATTCGTCCTGACTTTC
clone size: .; V gene: TRBV25-1; J gene: TRBJ1-1; D gene: .; CDR3 length: 12; CDR3 protein: CASSVMNTEAFF; CDR3 DNA: TGTGCCAGCAGTGTTATGAACACTGAAGCTTTCTTT
clone size: .; V gene: TRBV3-1; J gene: TRBJ2-1; D gene: TRBD2; CDR3 length: 14; CDR3 protein: CASRGLAGHNEQFF; CDR3 DNA: TGTGCCAGCAGAGGACTAGCGGGTCACAATGAGCAGTTCTTC
clone size: .; V gene: TRBV9; J gene: TRBJ1-6; D gene: .; CDR3 length: 17; CDR3 protein: CASSVHQGGSYNSPLHF; CDR3 DNA: TGTGCCAGCAGCGTGCACCAAGGCGGCTCCTATAATTCACCCCTCCACTTT
clone size: .; V gene: TRBV30; J gene: TRBJ1-5; D gene: .; CDR3 length: 13; CDR3 protein: CAWTASSNQPQHF; CDR3 DNA: TGTGCCTGGACCGCGAGTAGCAATCAGCCCCAGCATTTT
clone size: .; V gene: TRBV9; J gene: TRBJ2-7; D gene: TRBD1; CDR3 length: 15; CDR3 protein: CASSVDPDRPYEQYF; CDR3 DNA: TGTGCCAGCAGCGTAGATCCGGACAGGCCCTACGAGCAGTACTTC
clone size: .; V gene: TRBV9; J gene: TRBJ1-5; D gene: .; CDR3 length: 14; CDR3 protein: CASSQGLMGQPQHF; CDR3 DNA: TGTGCCAGCAGCCAAGGACTTATGGGTCAGCCCCAGCATTTT
clone size: .; V gene: TRBV27; J gene: TRBJ2-5; D gene: TRBD1; CDR3 length: 14; CDR3 protein: CASSRGTVQETQYF; CDR3 DNA: TGTGCCAGCAGCCGAGGGACAGTCCAAGAGACCCAGTACTTC
clone size: .; V gene: TRBV5-4; J gene: TRBJ2-5; D gene: .; CDR3 length: 12; CDR3 protein: CASSLDKETQYF; CDR3 DNA: TGTGCCAGCAGCTTGGACAAAGAGACCCAGTACTTC
clone size: .; V gene: TRBV30; J gene: TRBJ1-3; D gene: .; CDR3 length: 14; CDR3 protein: CAWSFGSDGNTIYF; CDR3 DNA: TGTGCCTGGAGTTTCGGTTCGGATGGAAACACCATATATTTT
clone size: .; V gene: TRBV7-9; J gene: TRBJ1-5; D gene: .; CDR3 length: 13; CDR3 protein: CASSDSSNQPQHF; CDR3 DNA: TGTGCCAGCAGTGACAGTAGCAATCAGCCCCAGCATTTT
clone size: .; V gene: TRBV2; J gene: TRBJ1-1; D gene: .; CDR3 length: 13; CDR3 protein: CASTGEMNTEAFF; CDR3 DNA: TGTGCCAGCACGGGAGAGATGAACACTGAAGCTTTCTTT
clone size: .; V gene: TRBV20-1; J gene: TRBJ1-1; D gene: .; CDR3 length: 13; CDR3 protein: CSAADRLNTEAFF; CDR3 DNA: TGCAGTGCTGCGGACAGACTGAACACTGAAGCTTTCTTT
clone size: once; V gene: TRBV2; J gene: TRBJ1-5; D gene: .; CDR3 length: 15; CDR3 protein: CASSLDSYSNQPQHF; CDR3 DNA: TGTGCCAGCAGCCTCGACAGTTATAGCAATCAGCCCCAGCATTTT
clone size: .; V gene: TRBV30; J gene: TRBJ2-2; D gene: .; CDR3 length: 15; CDR3 protein: CAWRLLHWDTGELFF; CDR3 DNA: TGTGCCTGGAGACTTCTCCATTGGGACACCGGGGAGCTGTTTTTT
clone size: .; V gene: TRBV20-1; J gene: TRBJ2-3; D gene: .; CDR3 length: 15; CDR3 protein: CSARGPARSPDTQYF; CDR3 DNA: TGCAGTGCTAGAGGCCCTGCACGTAGCCCAGATACGCAGTATTTT
clone size: .; V gene: TRBV29-1; J gene: TRBJ2-3; D gene: .; CDR3 length: 13; CDR3 protein: CSGREPLVDTQYF; CDR3 DNA: TGCAGCGGACGGGAACCTTTGGTAGATACGCAGTATTTT
clone size: .; V gene: TRBV11-2; J gene: TRBJ2-3; D gene: TRBD1; CDR3 length: 16; CDR3 protein: CASSLSGTGSGDTQYF; CDR3 DNA: TGTGCCAGCAGCTTATCCGGGACAGGGAGTGGAGATACGCAGTATTTT